This T cell receptor (beta chain) originates from a study of T cells in localized non-small cell lung cancer. Study-wide results and caveats: Among the top 100 tumor clones, a median approximately 62 appeared in adjacent lung.

The CDR3 is made up of 14 amino acids. Deletions cut 6 bases from V and 0 bases from J, with 10 bases between. Germline V CDR1 and CDR2: KGHSH, LQKENI. Method: immunoSEQ multiplex PCR; TCRdb's copy keeps in-frame clones and lacks some. Found here are 45,000 to 60,000 clones, roughly nine tenths of them singletons; the top ten hold approximately 2.4%. Details on this clone: Its antigen is not known.

The input for sequencing was PBMCs, taken before any cancer treatment. The V call is TRBV18, the J call TRBJ2-3; D is ambiguous. The clonotype originates from a man aged 35 to 69 with stage II lung adenocarcinoma. The CDR3 nucleotides read TGTGCCAGCTCGGCCGTATCAAGCACAGATACGCAGTATTTT. Translation: CASSAVSSTDTQYF.